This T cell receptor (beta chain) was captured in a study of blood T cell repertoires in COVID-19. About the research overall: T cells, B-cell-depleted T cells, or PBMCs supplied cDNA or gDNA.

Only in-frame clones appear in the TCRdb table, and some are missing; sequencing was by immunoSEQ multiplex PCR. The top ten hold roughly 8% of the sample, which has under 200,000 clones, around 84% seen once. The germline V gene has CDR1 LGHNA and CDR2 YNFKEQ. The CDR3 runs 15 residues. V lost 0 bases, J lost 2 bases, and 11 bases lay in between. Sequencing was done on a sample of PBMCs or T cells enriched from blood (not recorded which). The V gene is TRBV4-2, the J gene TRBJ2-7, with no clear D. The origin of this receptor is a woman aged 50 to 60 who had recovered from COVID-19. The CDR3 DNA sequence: TGTGCCAGCAGCCAAGACAGGAACGGCCCCTACGAGCAGTACTTC. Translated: CASSQDRNGPYEQYF.